This T cell receptor beta chain was obtained from a study of Graves' ophthalmopathy and Graves' hyperthyroidism. The CDR3 loop spans 13 amino acids. V shed 5 bases and J shed 4 bases, with 11 bases lying between them. Exclusion covered patients with other autoimmune diseases or uncontrolled infections (as well as pregnancy or lactation). This clonotype was picked up many times. RNA transcripts were the source from which TCR beta CDR3 regions were amplified. HTBI primers were employed in first-round RT-PCR, then a second-round multiplex PCR followed. TCRdb reanalysed the multiplex PCR reads using MiXCR and keeps one entry per CDR3 protein. The repertoire consists of about 210,000 distinct CDR3 sequences, with under 30% occurring once and the leading ten covering about 9.1%.

This TCR derives from a man in his fifties or sixties with Graves' ophthalmopathy. Sequencing was performed on peripheral blood. The rearrangement uses TRBV12-3 or TRBV12-4 and TRBJ1-1; no clear D gene. Here the CDR3 DNA reads TGTGCCAGCAGTGTTGGGCGATCCACTGAAGCTTTCTTT. Translation: CASSVGRSTEAFF.